Below, 15 T cell receptor beta chains from the same sample are listed, as sequenced in a study of identical twins. From the 5' RACE reads, TCRdb called clonotypes with MiXCR, one entry per CDR3 protein. The sample has hundreds of thousands of distinct CDR3 sequences, approximately 9% seen once. The data also belong to a second study, concerning yellow fever vaccine responses in identical twins.

Sequenced sample: PBMCs. The receptor source for this set is a woman aged 18-30 years in good health.

The rearrangement links TRBV12-3 or TRBV12-4 to TRBJ2-7, with TRBD2 identical over 7 bases. There are 14 residues in the CDR3. Trimming removed 6 bases from V and 0 bases from J; junction bases left unmatched: 5. Here the CDR3 reads CASSFGLGSYEQYF. The CDR3 DNA follows: TGTGCCAGCAGCTTCGGACTAGGCTCCTACGAGCAGTACTTC.

This clonotype occurred a few times. The genes are TRBV5-1 and TRBJ1-1, with D possibly being TRBD1 (6 bases). V was cut by 4 bases and J by 3 bases, with 13 bases left in between. The CDR3 spans 14 residues. Germline V gives CDR1 SGHRS, CDR2 YFSETQ. CDR3 nucleotide sequence: TGCGCCAGCAGCCTAGGGGGTTTGGACACTGAAGCTTTCTTT. This sequence encodes CASSLGGLDTEAFF.

This clonotype was counted at least ten times. CDR3 DNA sequence: TGTGCCAGCAGTGGCGGACTTAGCACAGATACGCAGTATTTT. Its translation is CASSGGLSTDTQYF. The rearrangement joins TRBV2 to TRBJ2-3; D possibly corresponds to TRBD2 (5 bases). The CDR3 extends over 14 amino acids. Looked up from germline, CDR1 is SNHLY and CDR2 is FYNNEI. The V and J ends lost 4 bases and 0 bases respectively, with 8 bases between them.

This clonotype appeared many times. The chain joins TRBV29-1 to TRBJ1-2; D not certain. The CDR3 has 13 residues. The germline V gene encodes CDR1 SQVTM and CDR2 ANQGSEA. Trimming removed 3 bases at V and 4 bases at J, with 12 bases between. CDR3 nucleotide sequence: TGCAGCGTTGACGTAGGGCCGGGCTATGGCTACACCTTC. It is translated as CSVDVGPGYGYTF.

In this sample, this clonotype turned up many times. J is TRBJ2-7 and V is TRBV6-5; 12 positions agree with TRBD2. Germline CDR1 reads MNHEY; CDR2 reads SVGAGI. There are 15 residues in the CDR3. The V segment lost 2 bases and the J segment 7 bases; nucleotides outside the gene matches: 6. The CDR3 protein is CASSYGLAGRGEQYF. The CDR3 nucleotides read TGTGCCAGCAGTTACGGACTAGCGGGAAGAGGGGAGCAGTACTTC.

The gene calls are TRBV3-1 and TRBJ2-7, with TRBD2 identical over 12 bases. V was pared by 4 bases and J by 1 base, with 5 bases of the junction left unmatched. The CDR3 is 16 residues long. Germline V CDR1 and CDR2: LGHDT, YNNKEL (reference sequence). The CDR3 is CASSPRTSGVSYEQYF. The CDR3 DNA reads TGTGCCAGCAGCCCTCGGACTAGCGGGGTTTCCTACGAGCAGTACTTC.

V gene TRBV6-1 combines with J gene TRBJ2-3; 12 nucleotides align to TRBD2. The CDR3 covers 16 residues. The trim removed 6 bases at V and 4 bases at J, leaving 8 bases unmatched. Germline values: CDR1 MNHNS, CDR2 SASEGT. The CDR3 region is CASRIPSGGAPDTQYF. The CDR3 nucleotides are TGTGCCAGCAGAATTCCTAGCGGGGGGGCCCCAGATACGCAGTATTTT.

A few counts support this clonotype. At one of its ends the junction is not consistent with the germline gene, which may arise from a read error. The chain uses TRBV7-2 and TRBJ2-1; D possibly corresponds to TRBD2 (6 bases). The CDR3 loop spans 12 amino acids. The germline V gene encodes CDR1 SGHTA and CDR2 FQGNSA. The CDR3 DNA reads TGTGGCAGCAGAATAGCGGTCAATGAGCAGTTCTTC. Translation gives CGSRIAVNEQFF.

Ten or more counts support this clonotype. One end of the junction is discordant with germline, which a read error may explain. The chain links TRBV7-7 to TRBJ2-3; TRBD2 matches at 10 bases. The CDR3 is 16 amino acids. Germline CDR1 is SSHAT and CDR2 is FNYEAQ (reference sequence). CDR3 sequence: CASSSGLAANTDTQYF. DNA for the CDR3: TGTGCTAGCAGCTCCGGACTAGCGGCTAACACAGATACGCAGTATTTT.

V is TRBV15 and J is TRBJ2-7, with D perhaps matching TRBD1 or TRBD2 (7 bases each). The CDR3 consists of 16 residues. Germline CDR1 LNHNV, CDR2 YYDKDF (reference sequence). The V and J ends lost 6 bases and 3 bases respectively, with 21 bases between them. The CDR3 bases are TGTGCCACCAGTCAAGAGAAGGGGGGGACAGACTACGAGCAGTACTTC. Translation gives CATSQEKGGTDYEQYF.

The chain links TRBV7-2 to TRBJ2-7; 9 nucleotides line up with TRBD2. V was pared by 5 bases and J by 7 bases, with 3 bases of the junction left unmatched. Germline CDR1 reads SGHTA; CDR2 reads FQGNSA. The CDR3 loop spans 12 amino acids. DNA for the CDR3: TGTGCCAGCAGCAAGACTAGCGGTGAGCAGTACTTC. This sequence encodes CASSKTSGEQYF.

The rearrangement joins TRBV13 to TRBJ2-4, with D possibly matching TRBD1 (6 bases). Germline loops: CDR1 PRHDT, CDR2 FYEKMQ (reference sequence). V was clipped by 3 bases and J by 1 base, with 16 bases between them. The CDR3 contains 17 residues. The CDR3 loop is CASSFRQVVGAKNIQYF. The CDR3, as DNA: TGTGCCAGCAGCTTTCGACAGGTGGTCGGGGCCAAAAACATTCAGTACTTC.

At least ten counts were recorded for this clonotype. The rearrangement links TRBV29-1 to TRBJ2-3; 7 positions agree with TRBD1. The CDR3 totals 14 residues. Germline assignment: CDR1 SQVTM and CDR2 ANQGSEA. Trimming cost V 3 bases and J 3 bases; bases outside gene matches: 6. CDR3 region: CSVDRGMITDTQYF. In DNA form, the CDR3 reads TGCAGCGTTGACAGGGGGATGATAACAGATACGCAGTATTTT.

In this sample, this clonotype turned up a few times. The CDR3 DNA reads TGTGCCAGCAGCAGGGAACTCGACGGGGAGACCCAGTACTTC. This encodes CASSRELDGETQYF. The rearrangement uses TRBV12-3 or TRBV12-4 and TRBJ2-5; maybe TRBD1 (5 bases). With 6 bases removed from V and 5 bases from J, the gap between germline ends came to 16 bases. This CDR3 region has 14 residues.

In its sample, this clonotype was seen many times. The chain employs TRBV29-1 and TRBJ1-1, with D unclear. The CDR3 extends over 14 amino acids. V gave up 6 bases and J gave up 0 bases, with 14 bases separating them. The germline gives CDR1 SQVTM, CDR2 ANQGSEA. This CDR3 is CSVGPVGLNTEAFF. The CDR3 DNA sequence: TGCAGCGTCGGGCCGGTCGGGCTGAACACTGAAGCTTTCTTT.